The clone carrying this TCR beta chain was recorded at least ten times. This entry is derived from a study of blood T cell repertoires in COVID-19. Study as a whole: Spain, Italy and the United States supplied samples that represented acute and convalescent COVID-19.

Original data processing: Amplification from reference gene primers served as the basis for estimated nucleated cell counts. Only in-frame clones appear in the TCRdb table, and some are missing; sequencing was by immunoSEQ multiplex PCR. The D gene and trimming were derived from the DNA, and the V and J assignments and clone size from that table. The sample has about 340,000 clones; 88% are singletons. Germline V gene sequence: CDR1 SGDLS, CDR2 YYNGEE. This CDR3 has 16 amino acids. Trimming removed 0 bases at V and 7 bases at J, with 16 bases between. The chain carries TRBV9 and TRBJ1-4, with D perhaps TRBD1 (6 bases). The TCR was taken from a woman in her 70s with COVID-19, enrolled during active disease. The sample comprised peripheral blood. Here the CDR3 reads CASSVGPQGIGEKLFF. As DNA, the CDR3 is TGTGCCAGCAGCGTAGGACCACAGGGCATCGGTGAAAAACTGTTTTTT.